These 24 T cell receptor beta chains share one sample of origin, sequenced in a study of blood T cell repertoires in COVID-19. The protocol was immunoSEQ multiplex PCR, while the TCRdb copy is restricted to in-frame clones and leaves out a portion. The profile shows about 170,000 clones, approximately 91% of them singletons. Sequencing input: peripheral blood. Receptors were obtained from a man younger than 35 with COVID-19, enrolled during active disease.

The rearrangement links TRBV7-8 to TRBJ1-5; D is unclear. The CDR3 loop spans 14 amino acids. V was cut by 0 bases and J by 4 bases, with 7 bases left in between. The germline CDR1 and CDR2 sequences are SGHVS and FQNEAQ. CDR3 loop: CASSLAPSNQPQHF. The CDR3 DNA follows: TGTGCCAGCAGCTTAGCCCCGTCTAATCAGCCCCAGCATTTT.

This sequence joins TRBV4-2 and TRBJ2-1; tentatively, D is TRBD2 (6 bases). CDR1 is LGHNA, CDR2 YNFKEQ, per germline. The CDR3 is made up of 16 amino acids. V lost 1 base to trimming and J lost 5 bases, with 15 bases between them. The CDR3 is CASSQAGLARNNEQFF. The CDR3 region has the DNA TGTGCCAGCAGCCAAGCAGGCCTAGCGAGGAACAATGAGCAGTTCTTC.

The chain links TRBV7-2 to TRBJ1-3; D is undetermined. The CDR3 totals 15 residues. Trimming shortened V by 1 base and J by 0 bases, and 7 bases separated the two germline ends. Germline CDR1 is SGHTA and CDR2 is FQGNSA. CDR3 in amino acids: CASSLVGDSGNTIYF. The CDR3 DNA reads TGTGCCAGCAGCTTAGTAGGAGACTCTGGAAACACCATATATTTT.

The rearrangement joins TRBV27 to TRBJ2-7; 7 bases line up with TRBD1. The germline V gene encodes CDR1 MNHEY and CDR2 SMNVEV (reference sequence). Trimming at V came to 5 bases and at J to 2 bases, leaving 3 bases not matched to a gene. CDR3 length: 13 amino acids. CDR3 sequence: CASSPGQTYEQYF. The CDR3 DNA reads TGTGCCAGCAGTCCGGGACAGACCTACGAGCAGTACTTC.

The chain has TRBV9 and TRBJ2-5; 10 positions match TRBD2. Germline V gives CDR1 SGDLS, CDR2 YYNGEE. V lost 4 bases to trimming and J lost 2 bases; unmatched junction nucleotides: 8. The CDR3 spans 16 residues. The CDR3 DNA sequence: TGTGCCAGCAGCTCCCGGACTAGCGGACCTCAAGAGACCCAGTACTTC. Translating gives CASSSRTSGPQETQYF.

The chain carries TRBV3-1 (or the pseudogene TRBV3-2) and TRBJ1-3; 10 bases are a match to TRBD1. Germline V gene sequence: CDR1 LGHDT, CDR2 YNNKEL (reference sequence). J was trimmed by 2 bases and V by 1 base; bases with no gene match: 14. CDR3 length: 20 residues. The chain's CDR3 is CASSQGIAGTGAYTGNTIYF. DNA for the CDR3: TGTGCCAGCAGCCAAGGGATTGCGGGGACAGGGGCCTATACTGGAAACACCATATATTTT.

The chain uses TRBV24-1 and TRBJ2-1; maybe TRBD2 (6 bases). Germline lookup yields CDR1 KGHDR and CDR2 SFDVKD. The V end lost 10 bases, the J end lost 5 bases, and 8 bases lay between the germline ends. This CDR3 is 11 amino acids long. The CDR3 region is CATRRDNEQFF. Here the CDR3 DNA reads TGTGCCACGAGGAGGGACAATGAGCAGTTCTTC.

V usage is TRBV15 and J usage is TRBJ2-5; 8 nucleotides agree with TRBD2. Germline CDR1 and CDR2: LNHNV and YYDKDF (reference sequence). This CDR3 region has 16 residues. V lost 2 bases, J lost 7 bases, and 12 bases stayed unmatched. The DNA of the CDR3 is TGTGCCACCAGCAGAATCCCCCGGGAGGGGGGGGTGACCCAGTACTTC. Encoded protein: CATSRIPREGGVTQYF.

This rearrangement joins TRBV10-1 to TRBJ1-3; D not resolved. V shed 8 bases and J shed 0 bases, with 14 bases lying between them. The CDR3 extends over 15 amino acids. The germline V gene has CDR1 WNHNN and CDR2 SYGVQD (reference sequence). The CDR3 DNA follows: TGCGCCAGCGCCCCTGACATTGACTCTGGAAACACCATATATTTT. Translated: CASAPDIDSGNTIYF.

The chain is built from TRBV19 and TRBJ1-1, with TRBD1 identical over 8 bases. Germline trimming cut 4 bases from V and 4 bases from J; bases unmatched to any gene: 5. CDR3 length equals 14 residues. The germline V gene encodes CDR1 LNHDA and CDR2 SQIVND (reference sequence). This chain's CDR3 is CASSTTGVGTEAFF. In nucleotides, the CDR3 is TGTGCCAGTAGTACGACAGGGGTGGGCACTGAAGCTTTCTTT. The variable domain in full, completed from reference TRBV19 and TRBJ1-1, reads DGGITQSPKYLFRKEGQNVTLSCEQNLNHDAMYWYRQDPGQGLRLIYYSQIVNDFQKGDIAEGYSVSREKKESFPLTVTSAQKNPTAFYLCASSTTGVGTEAFFGQGTRLTVV.

V is TRBV5-5 and J is TRBJ1-6, with no clear D. Germline V gives CDR1 SGHKS, CDR2 YYEKEE (reference sequence). Deletions cut 0 bases from V and 6 bases from J, with 7 bases between. The CDR3 spans 14 residues. The CDR3 sequence: CASSLGSANSPLHF. The CDR3 bases are TGTGCCAGCAGCTTGGGCAGCGCTAATTCACCCCTCCACTTT.

About this clone itself: Other DNA sequences from this sample encode an identical CDR3 as well. The V call is TRBV7-2, the J call TRBJ2-2; possible D gene TRBD2, 5 bases. Trimming removed 1 base from V and 2 bases from J, with 11 bases in between. CDR1 and CDR2 (germline): SGHTA, FQGNSA. This CDR3 contains 16 residues. CDR3 nucleotides: TGTGCCAGCAGCTTAGTTTCGGGGTCTAACACCGGGGAGCTGTTTTTT. Translating gives CASSLVSGSNTGELFF.

The chain joins TRBV18 to TRBJ2-2; TRBD1 matches 8 bases. Germline V gives CDR1 KGHSH, CDR2 LQKENI. Unmatched junction bases numbered 5, after V lost 5 bases and J lost 6 bases. The CDR3 sequence is 14 residues long. CDR3 in DNA: TGTGCCAGCTCAGACAGGGGAATAGCCGGGGAGCTGTTTTTT. Residues: CASSDRGIAGELFF.

The J gene is TRBJ2-1, the V gene TRBV14; TRBD1 agrees at 7 bases. The germline V gene has CDR1 SGHDN and CDR2 FVKESK. The V and J ends lost 0 bases and 10 bases, in that order; junction bases with no gene match: 12. The CDR3 totals 16 residues. The CDR3 sequence is CASSQDRGRVAYEQFF. As DNA, the CDR3 is TGTGCCAGCAGCCAAGATAGGGGGCGAGTTGCATACGAGCAGTTCTTC.

This clone came up once. The rearrangement joins TRBV5-4 to TRBJ1-1; 10 nucleotides align to TRBD1. Germline CDR1 is SGHNT and CDR2 is YYREEE (reference sequence). This CDR3 comprises 15 residues. V dropped 2 bases and J dropped 8; count of bases not matched to a gene: 9. CDR3 sequence (DNA): TGTGCCAGCAGCTTCGGGACAGGGGCTAGAGCCGAAGCTTTCTTT. It is translated as CASSFGTGARAEAFF.

The CDR3: CASSEPISSGSVNNEQFF. The CDR3 DNA reads TGTGCCAGCAGCGAGCCCATTAGTAGCGGGAGTGTGAACAATGAGCAGTTCTTC. The J gene is TRBJ2-1, the V gene TRBV9; 9 bases map to TRBD2. The CDR3 is 18 residues long. V lost 3 bases, J lost 5 bases, and 15 bases stayed unmatched. In germline, CDR1 is SGDLS, CDR2 YYNGEE.

The V gene is TRBV5-8, the J gene TRBJ2-1, with D perhaps matching TRBD1 (6 bases). With 9 bases removed from V and 4 bases from J, the gap between germline ends came to 14 bases. This CDR3 is 13 amino acids long. Germline V gene data show CDR1 as SGHTS and CDR2 as YDEGEE. The DNA for the CDR3 is TGTGCCACCTACAGGGCACCATACAATGAGCAGTTCTTC. This codes for CATYRAPYNEQFF. Together with reference TRBV5-8 and TRBJ2-1, the CDR3 gives the full variable domain: EAGVTQSPTHLIKTRGQQATLRCSPISGHTSVYWYQQALGLGLQFLLWYDEGEERNRGNFPPRFSGRQFPNYSSELNVNALELEDSALYLCATYRAPYNEQFFGPGTRLTVL.

This chain uses TRBV7-3 with TRBJ2-5; TRBD1 is a possible D gene (5 bases). V shed 1 base and J shed 3 bases, with 9 bases lying between them. CDR3 size: 14 residues. Germline lookup yields CDR1 SGHTA and CDR2 FQGTGA. CDR3 amino acids: CASSLMGREETQYF. CDR3 nucleotides: TGTGCCAGCAGCTTAATGGGCAGGGAAGAGACCCAGTACTTC.

The V and J genes are TRBV10-3 and TRBJ2-3; 8 bases agree with TRBD2. V was pared by 6 bases and J by 3 bases, with 8 bases of the junction left unmatched. The CDR3 is 15 amino acids. Germline CDR1 is ENHRY and CDR2 is SYGVKD. The CDR3 loop reads CAIRAGSGSTDTQYF. In nucleotides, the CDR3 is TGTGCCATCAGGGCCGGGAGCGGGAGTACAGATACGCAGTATTTT.

The genes are TRBV7-3 and TRBJ2-3, with D possibly TRBD1 on 6 matching bases. Between the trimmed V and J ends, which lost 1 base and 4 bases, there was a span of 15 bases. The CDR3 is made up of 16 amino acids. Germline values: CDR1 SGHTA, CDR2 FQGTGA. DNA of the CDR3: TGTGCCAGCAGCTTAAGGGGACACCTGGAGTCAGATACGCAGTATTTT. Translation: CASSLRGHLESDTQYF. The whole variable domain, filled in from reference TRBV7-3 and TRBJ2-3, reads GAGVSQTPSNKVTEKGKYVELRCDPISGHTALYWYRQSLGQGPEFLIYFQGTGAADDSGLPNDRFFAVRPEGSVSTLKIQRTERGDSAVYLCASSLRGHLESDTQYFGPGTRLTVL.

The chain is built from TRBV27 and TRBJ2-3; D may be TRBD2 (5 bases). Per the germline V gene, CDR1 is MNHEY and CDR2 is SMNVEV (reference sequence). Between the trimmed V and J ends, which lost 4 bases and 11 bases, there was a span of 19 bases. This CDR3 comprises 14 residues. The CDR3 spells CASSSGNSPQMQYF. DNA for the CDR3: TGTGCCAGCAGTTCCGGGAATTCCCCCCAAATGCAGTATTTT.

V gene TRBV4-1 combines with J gene TRBJ2-1, with 10 bases lining up with TRBD1. CDR3 length: 17 amino acids. V dropped 0 bases and J dropped 5; count of bases not matched to a gene: 7. Germline CDR1 is MGHRA and CDR2 is YSYEKL. The CDR3: CASSQDGLGTGDNEQFF. CDR3 DNA: TGCGCCAGCAGCCAAGACGGGCTTGGGACAGGGGACAATGAGCAGTTCTTC.

The chain employs TRBV5-1 and TRBJ2-6; TRBD1 might be the D (5 bases). Trimming stripped 0 bases from V and 0 bases from J, with 7 bases between. CDR3 length: 16 amino acids. From germline, CDR1 is SGHRS and CDR2 YFSETQ. CDR3 amino acids: CASSLGQHSGANVLTF. The CDR3 coding sequence is TGCGCCAGCAGCTTGGGACAGCACTCTGGGGCCAACGTCCTGACTTTC. The full variable domain, in which reference TRBV5-1 and TRBJ2-6 provide the parts outside the CDR3, is KAGVTQTPRYLIKTRGQQVTLSCSPISGHRSVSWYQQTPGQGLQFLFEYFSETQRNKGNFPGRFSGRQFSNSRSEMNVSTLELGDSALYLCASSLGQHSGANVLTFGAGSRLTVL.

The chain uses TRBV28 and TRBJ2-7, with D tentatively TRBD2 (6 bases). CDR1 is MDHEN and CDR2 is SYDVKM in the germline V gene. Trimming removed 6 bases from V and 3 bases from J, with 18 bases in between. This CDR3 has 15 residues. This CDR3 is CASRSLALPLYEQYF. In DNA form, the CDR3 reads TGTGCCAGCAGGTCGCTAGCGCTCCCTCTCTACGAGCAGTACTTC.